What follows are 5 T cell receptor beta chains derived from one specimen sequenced in a study of CD8 T cells in ankylosing spondylitis. Study-wide results and caveats: Seemingly distinctive of ankylosing spondylitis blood was a TCR beta motif formed by eight highly homologous variants.

These receptors' targets are unknown. In TCRdb, the 5' RACE reads were re-called with MiXCR into one record per CDR3 protein. The sample shows about 510,000 distinct CDR3 sequences, about 5% of them seen only once. Sequenced material: blood, either unsorted or a sorted T cell fraction (not recorded which). The receptors originated from a male donor with ankylosing spondylitis.

This clonotype was seen at least ten times. The chain employs TRBV6-6 and TRBJ2-7; D gene uncertain. CDR3 size: 13 residues. V was pared by 1 base and J by 7 bases, with 11 bases between. CDR1 is MNHNY, CDR2 SVGAGI, per germline (reference sequence). CDR3 loop: CASSYYPPQEQYF. DNA for the CDR3: TGTGCCAGCAGTTACTACCCGCCCCAAGAGCAGTACTTC.

There are many counts of this clonotype. CDR3 nucleotides: TGTGCCAGCAGCACCGGGGCTTTCACCAATCAGCCCCAGCATTTT. Amino acid sequence: CASSTGAFTNQPQHF. The chain carries TRBV7-8 and TRBJ1-5, with a possible D match to TRBD1 (5 bases). Trimming pared 5 bases from V and 3 bases from J, leaving 14 bases between. The CDR3 covers 15 residues. Germline V gene sequence: CDR1 SGHVS, CDR2 FQNEAQ.

There are many counts of this clonotype. The V call is TRBV7-9, the J call TRBJ1-2, with 7 bases that match TRBD1. With V trimmed by 4 bases and J by 6 bases, 11 bases remained unmatched. Germline V gene data show CDR1 as SEHNR and CDR2 as FQNEAQ (reference sequence). This CDR3 has 15 amino acids. CDR3 loop: CASSWGRTGRDGYTF. The CDR3 nucleotides read TGTGCCAGCAGCTGGGGCAGGACAGGAAGGGATGGCTACACCTTC.

This clonotype was seen at least ten times. This chain links TRBV27 with TRBJ2-1; tentatively, D is TRBD1 (6 bases). Germline V gene data show CDR1 as MNHEY and CDR2 as SMNVEV (reference sequence). The CDR3 contains 16 residues. V gave up 5 bases and J gave up 1 base, with 15 bases separating them. The CDR3 DNA sequence: TGTGCCAGCAGTGCCCGATGGCAGGGGTCCTACAATGAGCAGTTCTTC. Translation: CASSARWQGSYNEQFF.

This rearrangement joins TRBV4-1 to TRBJ2-1; weak D call: TRBD2 (6 bases). V was cut by 5 bases and J by 10 bases, with 15 bases left in between. Germline V CDR1 and CDR2: MGHRA, YSYEKL. This CDR3 spans 13 amino acids. CDR3: CASSGLGGMEQFF. The DNA for the CDR3 is TGCGCCAGCAGCGGGTTGGGCGGGATGGAGCAGTTCTTC.